This paragraph reports one TCR beta chain. Its cognate antigen is unknown. Reverse transcription of all isolated RNA meant that expressed TCRB transcripts were sequenced. The protocol was immunoSEQ multiplex PCR, while the TCRdb copy is restricted to in-frame clones and leaves out a portion. The table includes around 240,000 clones, roughly 16% detected once. Naive, central memory, regulatory and stem cell-like memory cells within the CD4+ compartment were sorted using CD45RO/CCR7/CD25/CD127/CD95/CD27. Over 95% purity was reached by all sorted populations. This entry belongs to a study of beta chain features in type 1 diabetes. As for the study in general: Sorted cells examined across all samples numbered 100 million to 140 million.

Study-wide findings and caveats: Compared to healthy donors, patients appeared to have naive, central memory and Treg TCRB repertoires that were more alike. Shorter TCRB CDR3s, moderately but significantly so, marked every one of the four CD4+ subsets in Type 1 diabetes patients.

The clonotype was recovered from a man younger than 45 with type 1 diabetes. The source material was naive CD4+ T cells from blood.

The CDR3 nucleotides are TGCGCCAGCAGCTTGGATATAGGTCGGGTGGATGAGCAGTTCTTC. This encodes CASSLDIGRVDEQFF. J is TRBJ2-1 and V is TRBV5-1; D gene uncertain. V was shortened by 0 bases and J by 8 bases, with 15 bases between the two germline ends. The CDR3 is made up of 15 amino acids. CDR1 is SGHRS and CDR2 is YFSETQ in the germline V gene.